This passage covers 29 T cell receptor beta chains from one sample sequenced in a study of T cells in Graves' hyperthyroidism and ophthalmopathy. Amplification of TCR beta CDR3 regions was performed using RNA transcripts as template. The HTBI set primed first-round TCR CDR3 RT-PCR. TCRdb independently ran MiXCR on the multiplex PCR reads; one entry per CDR3 protein. This table holds approximately 150,000 distinct CDR3 sequences, approximately 9% found once. The source material was blood. The receptors derive from a woman younger than 30 with Graves' hyperthyroidism that later progressed to Graves' ophthalmopathy.

This clonotype was seen at least ten times. The genes are TRBV20-1 and TRBJ2-7, with 9 bases lining up with TRBD1. In germline, CDR1 is DFQATT, CDR2 SNEGSKA (reference sequence). The CDR3 covers 13 residues. J was trimmed by 5 bases and V by 4 bases; bases with no gene match: 6. The CDR3 DNA follows: TGCAGTGCTACGGGGACAGGGTACAACGAGCAGTACTTC. Protein product: CSATGTGYNEQYF.

The chain uses TRBV4-2 and TRBJ2-7; TRBD1 might be the D (6 bases). Trimming removed 4 bases from V and 6 bases from J, with 19 bases in between. CDR3 length: 15 residues. The germline V gene encodes CDR1 LGHNA and CDR2 YNFKEQ. CDR3 amino acids: CASSPKPAGVGEQYF. In DNA, the CDR3 is TGTGCCAGCAGCCCAAAGCCCGCAGGGGTTGGCGAGCAGTACTTC.

The chain couples TRBV6-1 to TRBJ2-3, with TRBD2 matching 7 bases. The CDR3 totals 13 residues. After removal of 5 bases from V and 8 bases from J, the junction contained 7 bases not matched to a gene. Germline loops: CDR1 MNHNS, CDR2 SASEGT. The CDR3 DNA sequence: TGTGCCAGCAGTTATTGGGGGGGAAGTACGCAGTATTTT. Encoded protein: CASSYWGGSTQYF.

There are many counts of this clonotype. V is TRBV20-1 and J is TRBJ1-1; no clear D gene. V lost 4 bases, J lost 2 bases, and 5 bases lay in between. The CDR3 has 11 amino acids. The V gene's germline CDR1 is DFQATT and CDR2 SNEGSKA (reference sequence). The CDR3 DNA follows: TGCAGTGCTATCCACAACACTGAAGCTTTCTTT. Its protein product is CSAIHNTEAFF.

The chain carries TRBV5-1 and TRBJ1-1; 7 nucleotides agree with TRBD1. The CDR3 is 15 amino acids. From germline, CDR1 is SGHRS and CDR2 YFSETQ. With 0 bases clipped from V and 3 bases from J, the junction kept 5 bases outside the gene matches. Here the CDR3 DNA reads TGCGCCAGCAGCTTGGCCCCCGACAGGGACACTGAAGCTTTCTTT. Amino acids: CASSLAPDRDTEAFF.

The sample holds many counts of this clonotype. This chain uses TRBV11-2 with TRBJ2-5; D is perhaps TRBD2 (6 bases). CDR3 size: 13 residues. The V end lost 5 bases, the J end lost 5 bases, and 12 bases lay between the germline ends. CDR1 SGHAT and CDR2 FQNNGV come from the germline V gene. Written as DNA, the CDR3 is TGTGCCAGCAGCATACGGGAGTGGGAGACCCAGTACTTC. It translates to CASSIREWETQYF.

The V and J genes are TRBV2 and TRBJ2-3; possible D gene TRBD2, 7 bases. V lost 6 bases and J lost 4, with 26 bases in between. Germline V gene sequence: CDR1 SNHLY, CDR2 FYNNEI. This CDR3 spans 18 amino acids. The CDR3 loop is CASSQVGRGASGADTQYF. The CDR3 bases are TGTGCCAGCAGCCAAGTGGGTCGGGGGGCTAGCGGCGCAGATACGCAGTATTTT. The variable domain in full, with the rest retrieved from reference TRBV2 and TRBJ2-3, is EPEVTQTPSHQVTQMGQEVILRCVPISNHLYFYWYRQILGQKVEFLVSFYNNEISEKSEIFDDQFSVERPDGSNFTLKIRSTKLEDSAMYFCASSQVGRGASGADTQYFGPGTRLTVL.

This clonotype was found many times. CDR3 sequence: CASSPRPRTGLYNEQFF. Here the CDR3 DNA reads TGTGCCAGCAGCCCCCGGCCGCGGACAGGGCTCTACAATGAGCAGTTCTTC. The chain carries TRBV7-9 and TRBJ2-1; 8 bases fit TRBD1. The germline V gene encodes CDR1 SEHNR and CDR2 FQNEAQ (reference sequence). V lost 5 bases and J lost 3; bases outside the gene matches: 12. There are 17 residues in the CDR3.

This clonotype was picked up many times. The rearrangement uses TRBV24-1 and TRBJ1-1, with 7 bases aligning to TRBD1. The CDR3 is 14 amino acids. Per the germline V gene, CDR1 is KGHDR and CDR2 is SFDVKD. V lost 9 bases and J lost 0; bases outside the gene matches: 6. CDR3 in amino acids: CATDLGQMNTEAFF. For the CDR3, the DNA is TGTGCCACCGACCTGGGACAGATGAACACTGAAGCTTTCTTT.

Remarks on this clonotype: One base away lies a much larger clone, so this may be a sequencing read error. The CDR3 region has the DNA TGTGCCAGCAGTGTTTCCACTGAAGCTTTCTTT. Translating gives CASSVSTEAFF. J is TRBJ1-1 and V is TRBV2; D is unclear. CDR3 length: 11 residues. The V gene lost 4 bases and the J gene lost 4 bases, with 4 bases spanning the gap. CDR1 is SNHLY, CDR2 FYNNEI, per germline.

This clonotype was recorded at least ten times. V and J are TRBV9 and TRBJ1-5; 8 positions agree with TRBD1. This CDR3 is 15 amino acids long. From germline, CDR1 is SGDLS and CDR2 YYNGEE. Losses at the gene ends were 3 bases for V and 0 bases for J; bases not matched to a gene: 2. The CDR3 sequence: CASSAGQGSNQPQHF. For the CDR3, the DNA is TGTGCCAGCAGCGCAGGACAGGGTAGCAATCAGCCCCAGCATTTT.

Ten or more counts support this clonotype. V gene TRBV7-9 combines with J gene TRBJ2-3; 9 bases fit TRBD1. The V segment lost 4 bases and the J segment 2 bases; nucleotides outside the gene matches: 1. Germline-derived CDR1 and CDR2 are SEHNR and FQNEAQ (reference sequence). CDR3 length: 14 residues. CDR3 DNA: TGTGCCAGCAGCTGGACAGGGGCCACAGATACGCAGTATTTT. Translation gives CASSWTGATDTQYF.

J is TRBJ2-5 and V is TRBV14, with D hard to call. This CDR3 comprises 16 residues. Deletions cut 1 base from V and 1 base from J, with 13 bases between. Germline V CDR1 and CDR2: SGHDN, FVKESK. CDR3: CASSQGPTPSQETQYF. The DNA of the CDR3 is TGTGCCAGCAGCCAAGGTCCGACCCCCTCCCAAGAGACCCAGTACTTC.

The chain recombines TRBV12-3 or TRBV12-4 with TRBJ2-4, with 9 bases matching TRBD1. This CDR3 spans 17 amino acids. V shed 4 bases and J 3 bases; nucleotides not matched to a gene: 10. The DNA for the CDR3 is TGTGCCAGCAGTTCCACAGGGGGCACGGACTACAAAAACATTCAGTACTTC. This gives the protein CASSSTGGTDYKNIQYF.

This clonotype was seen ten or more times. Here the CDR3 reads CASSWTSRHEQFF. CDR3 bases: TGTGCCAGCAGTTGGACTAGCAGGCATGAGCAGTTCTTC. The V call is TRBV12-3 or TRBV12-4, the J call TRBJ2-1, with 8 bases that match TRBD2. The CDR3 consists of 13 residues. V shed 4 bases, J shed 8 bases, and the junction held 4 bases outside the gene matches.

The table lists this clonotype with many counts. The rearrangement links TRBV19 to TRBJ2-1; TRBD2 matches at 10 bases. V shed 4 bases and J 6 bases; nucleotides not matched to a gene: 9. Germline V gene data show CDR1 as LNHDA and CDR2 as SQIVND (reference sequence). This CDR3 is built from 16 residues. In nucleotides, the CDR3 is TGTGCCAGTAGTAAGGCCGCTAGCGGGGGCGGCAATGAGCAGTTCTTC. This translates into CASSKAASGGGNEQFF.

This clonotype was recorded many times. This chain uses TRBV7-8 with TRBJ2-7, with TRBD2 matching over 7 bases. J lost 5 bases, V lost 5 bases, and 9 bases had no gene match. This CDR3 has 14 residues. CDR1 SGHVS and CDR2 FQNEAQ come from the germline V gene. CDR3 sequence reads: CASSPGGSFHEQYF. The CDR3 region has the DNA TGTGCCAGCAGCCCCGGGGGGAGTTTCCACGAGCAGTACTTC. Full variable domain (missing parts from reference TRBV7-8 and TRBJ2-7): GAGVSQSPRYKVAKRGQDVALRCDPISGHVSLFWYQQALGQGPEFLTYFQNEAQLDKSGLPSDRFFAERPEGSVSTLKIQRTQQEDSAVYLCASSPGGSFHEQYFGPGTRLTVT.

The chain has TRBV5-8 and TRBJ1-4; unclear D gene. CDR3 length: 15 residues. Germline lookup yields CDR1 SGHTS and CDR2 YDEGEE. V shed 6 bases and J shed 1 base, with 13 bases lying between them. The CDR3: CASTRVSRTNEKLFF. The CDR3 nucleotides are TGTGCCAGCACCAGAGTATCCCGAACTAATGAAAAACTGTTTTTT.

Ten or more counts support this clonotype. The chain has TRBV11-3 and TRBJ2-1; 10 positions match TRBD2. This CDR3 is built from 15 residues. V was pared by 5 bases and J by 6 bases, with 7 bases of the junction left unmatched. Looked up from germline, CDR1 is SGHNT and CDR2 is YENEEA. CDR3: CASSPSGGARNEQFF. DNA for the CDR3: TGTGCCAGCAGCCCGAGCGGGGGGGCCCGCAATGAGCAGTTCTTC.

This clonotype was observed many times. The genes are TRBV2 and TRBJ2-7; D is undetermined. Between the trimmed V and J ends, which lost 1 base and 6 bases, there was a span of 7 bases. CDR1 is SNHLY, CDR2 FYNNEI, per germline. The CDR3 has 12 residues. The CDR3 sequence: CASSEDWGEQYF. CDR3 DNA sequence: TGTGCCAGCAGTGAAGACTGGGGCGAGCAGTACTTC.

This clonotype has at least ten counts. As DNA, the CDR3 is TGTGCCAGCAGGGCAGGGGGAGCCGGGGAGCTGTTTTTT. Its protein is CASRAGGAGELFF. J is TRBJ2-2 and V is TRBV12-3 or TRBV12-4; TRBD1 aligns across 7 bases. J was trimmed by 6 bases and V by 6 bases; bases with no gene match: 4. This CDR3 is 13 amino acids long.

A word on this clonotype: A much bigger clone sits one base away, suggesting this may be a read error. The V and J genes are TRBV3-1 and TRBJ1-6; D unresolved. The CDR3 spans 13 residues. CDR1 LGHDT and CDR2 YNNKEL come from the germline V gene (reference sequence). Deletions cut 4 bases from V and 5 bases from J, with 6 bases between. CDR3 loop: CASSPQDNSPLHF. As DNA, the CDR3 is TGTGCCAGCAGCCCCCAGGATAATTCACCCCTCCACTTT.

This clonotype was found many times. V usage is TRBV19 and J usage is TRBJ2-5; 7 bases fit TRBD2. This CDR3 comprises 14 residues. Germline V gene sequence: CDR1 LNHDA, CDR2 SQIVND (reference sequence). V gave up 4 bases and J gave up 5 bases; unmatched junction bases: 7. The CDR3 is CASSSGRRLETQYF. CDR3 in DNA: TGTGCCAGTAGTAGCGGGAGAAGGTTGGAGACCCAGTACTTC.

This clonotype was picked up a small number of times. This chain uses TRBV6-1 with TRBJ2-3, with TRBD2 matching 7 bases. The CDR3 spans 12 residues. Germline V gene sequence: CDR1 MNHNS, CDR2 SASEGT. V dropped 11 bases and J dropped 2; count of bases not matched to a gene: 4. The CDR3 protein is CAASGYTDTQYF. The CDR3 DNA sequence: TGTGCCGCTAGCGGTTACACAGATACGCAGTATTTT.

This clonotype was counted ten times or more. V is TRBV3-1 and J is TRBJ1-6; 7 bases are a match to TRBD1. The ends lost 6 bases at V and 14 bases at J; junction bases unmatched: 7. The germline V gene has CDR1 LGHDT and CDR2 YNNKEL (reference sequence). The CDR3 consists of 12 residues. CDR3 in amino acids: CASSLTGDALHF. The DNA for the CDR3 is TGTGCCAGCAGTCTAACAGGGGACGCCCTCCACTTT.

V gene TRBV6-2 or TRBV6-3 combines with J gene TRBJ2-3; TRBD2 matches at 14 bases. This CDR3 is 16 amino acids long. The trim removed 6 bases at V and 4 bases at J, leaving 6 bases unmatched. Per germline, CDR1 MNHEY and CDR2 SVGEGT. CDR3 amino acids: CASRRLAGGVADTQYF. CDR3 nucleotide sequence: TGTGCCAGCAGGCGACTAGCGGGAGGGGTAGCAGATACGCAGTATTTT.

Only a few counts were recorded for this clonotype. The chain recombines TRBV9 with TRBJ2-1, with D perhaps being TRBD1 or TRBD2 (5 bases each). The CDR3 spans 15 residues. V shed 0 bases and J shed 10 bases, with 17 bases lying between them. CDR1 and CDR2 (germline): SGDLS, YYNGEE. The CDR3 DNA is TGTGCCAGCAGCGTAGGGGACCAAAGAGACCGGGAGCAGTTCTTC. Translating gives CASSVGDQRDREQFF.

This clonotype was found a few times. The chain links TRBV7-6 to TRBJ2-7; no definite D call. Germline CDR1 reads SGHVS; CDR2 reads FNYEAQ. The CDR3 extends over 15 amino acids. Trimming removed 1 base from V and 0 bases from J, with 10 bases in between. CDR3 loop: CASSLEGSRSYEQYF. The CDR3 region has the DNA TGTGCCAGCAGCTTAGAAGGCAGCCGCTCCTACGAGCAGTACTTC.

This clonotype was counted ten times or more. The chain links TRBV20-1 to TRBJ2-5; perhaps TRBD2 as D (6 bases). Trimming removed 2 bases at V and 0 bases at J, with 19 bases between. The CDR3 totals 17 residues. The germline V gene has CDR1 DFQATT and CDR2 SNEGSKA (reference sequence). CDR3: CSARPFSLLADQETQYF. The CDR3 nucleotides read TGCAGTGCTAGACCCTTCTCTCTTTTAGCGGACCAAGAGACCCAGTACTTC.